The T cell receptor (beta chain) under discussion was sequenced for a study of shared clonotypes between healthy human individuals. TCRdb keeps only in-frame clones here, not all; method: immunoSEQ multiplex PCR. The repertoire holds about 510,000 clones, with 79% as singletons. The CDR3 has 15 residues. Germline lookup yields CDR1 LNHDA and CDR2 SQIVND (reference sequence). The ends lost 8 bases at V and 5 bases at J; junction bases unmatched: 9. Sequencing used PBMCs. This receptor was obtained from a woman in her thirties or forties in good health. Some clones in this sample may be carry-over from other donors' samples. The chain employs TRBV19 and TRBJ2-1; 10 nucleotides match TRBD2. The CDR3 coding sequence is TGTGCCAGTGGAAAGACTAGCGGGCAAAACAATGAGCAGTTCTTC. It is translated as CASGKTSGQNNEQFF.